The 9 T cell receptor beta chains below all came from one sample that was sequenced in a study of Ad26.COV2.S vaccination and SARS-CoV-2 variants. Treatment meaning: around 19 received Ad26.COV2.S at low or high dose, single or two shots; 5 received placebo; per-sample allocation not given. Repertoires come from day 63 after the first vaccine or placebo injection. Sequencing was performed with immunoSEQ multiplex PCR; in TCRdb, only in-frame clones are kept and a portion is missing. The sample lists 440,000 or so clones; about 90% were seen once. Material: peripheral blood, obtained in a trial of Ad26.COV2.S vaccine versus placebo. Source of these receptors: a person between 18 and 59 years old who received the Ad26.COV2.S COVID-19 vaccine or a placebo.

The CDR3 DNA follows: TGCAGCGTTGGTGACAGGGTCTCTAGCACAGATACGCAGTATTTT. Its translation is CSVGDRVSSTDTQYF. The chain recombines TRBV29-1 with TRBJ2-3; 7 nucleotides match TRBD1. Germline V CDR1 and CDR2: SQVTM, ANQGSEA. Trimming took 4 bases from V and 0 from J; bases not matched to a gene: 7. The CDR3 runs to 15 residues.

This chain's CDR3 is CASSGDPSYNEQFF. CDR3 bases: TGTGCCAGCAGCGGGGACCCCTCCTACAATGAGCAGTTCTTC. The chain is built from TRBV7-9 and TRBJ2-1; D may be TRBD1 or TRBD2 (5 bases each). Germline V lookup: CDR1 SEHNR, CDR2 FQNEAQ (reference sequence). Trimming removed 5 bases at V and 0 bases at J, with 8 bases between. The CDR3 runs to 14 residues.

J is TRBJ1-1 and V is TRBV6-2 or TRBV6-3; 12 bases map to TRBD1. The germline CDR1 and CDR2 sequences are MNHEY and SVGEGT. CDR3 length equals 18 residues. After removal of 5 bases from V and 4 bases from J, the junction contained 14 bases not matched to a gene. The CDR3 reads CASSQSTGTGGSVTEAFF. The DNA for the CDR3 is TGTGCCAGCAGTCAGTCGACCGGGACAGGGGGCAGTGTCACTGAAGCTTTCTTT.

This sequence joins TRBV5-6 and TRBJ1-6; 8 bases match TRBD1. V lost 2 bases to trimming and J lost 11 bases; unmatched junction nucleotides: 6. This CDR3 contains 14 residues. From germline, CDR1 is SGHDT and CDR2 YYEEEE. This chain's CDR3 is CASSLGTGLAPLHF. CDR3 DNA: TGTGCCAGCAGCTTAGGGACAGGCCTCGCACCCCTCCACTTT. Supplemented by reference TRBV5-6 and TRBJ1-6, the full variable domain reads DAGVTQSPTHLIKTRGQQVTLRCSPKSGHDTVSWYQQALGQGPQFIFQYYEEEERQRGNFPDRFSGHQFPNYSSELNVNALLLGDSALYLCASSLGTGLAPLHFGNGTRLTVT.

V gene TRBV3-1 (or the pseudogene TRBV3-2) combines with J gene TRBJ1-3; D might be TRBD1 (6 bases). CDR1 is LGHDT and CDR2 is YNNKEL in the germline V gene (reference sequence). CDR3 size: 15 residues. V was shortened by 0 bases and J by 2 bases, with 8 bases between the two germline ends. The CDR3 reads CASSQEQGTGNTIYF. The CDR3, as DNA: TGTGCCAGCAGCCAAGAACAGGGTACTGGAAACACCATATATTTT.

This clone has more than one count but fewer than ten. The CDR3 sequence is CASSFGFSYGYTF. CDR3 DNA: TGTGCCAGCAGCTTTGGGTTTTCCTATGGCTACACCTTC. The J gene is TRBJ1-2, the V gene TRBV11-2, with unresolved D. The germline V and J ends were trimmed by 3 bases and 4 bases, with 9 bases remaining between them. Germline V gene data show CDR1 as SGHAT and CDR2 as FQNNGV. The CDR3 covers 13 residues.

The V gene is TRBV3-1 (or the pseudogene TRBV3-2), the J gene TRBJ2-4; D remains unclear. V was clipped by 0 bases and J by 0 bases, with 12 bases between them. This CDR3 spans 17 amino acids. The germline gives CDR1 LGHDT, CDR2 YNNKEL (reference sequence). This CDR3 reads CASSQERQLLAKNIQYF. CDR3 nucleotide sequence: TGTGCCAGCAGCCAAGAGCGGCAGCTACTAGCCAAAAACATTCAGTACTTC.

This chain links TRBV7-7 with TRBJ2-5, with D hard to call. Germline V gene data show CDR1 as SSHAT and CDR2 as FNYEAQ (reference sequence). This CDR3 comprises 13 residues. The ends were cut back, 5 bases at V and 7 bases at J, with 14 bases in the middle. This chain's CDR3 is CASSGSVAGTQYF. The CDR3 bases are TGTGCCAGCAGCGGTAGTGTGGCCGGGACCCAGTACTTC.

V and J are TRBV7-2 and TRBJ1-3; TRBD1 is a possible D gene (5 bases). CDR3 length: 15 amino acids. The germline V gene encodes CDR1 SGHTA and CDR2 FQGNSA. V was cut by 4 bases and J by 7 bases, with 17 bases left in between. DNA of the CDR3: TGTGCCAGCAGCTCCCGGGACCGGGATTGGAACACCATATATTTT. The encoded protein is CASSSRDRDWNTIYF.